The 30 T cell receptor beta chains given below trace back to one sample, sequenced in a study of blood T cells in healthy people across ages. Through a sample-barcoded 5' primer and a J-beta primer mix, a second PCR was run for roughly 6 to 12 cycles. TCRdb reprocessed the 5' RACE reads via MiXCR and lists one record per CDR3 protein. Of more than 650,000 distinct CDR3 sequences listed, about a fifth are singletons. Sequenced input: blood. These receptor sequences come from a man in his 70s in good health.

V and J are TRBV12-3 or TRBV12-4 and TRBJ2-4, with no clear D. The V gene lost 6 bases and the J gene lost 1 base, with 10 bases spanning the gap. The CDR3 consists of 14 residues. Here the CDR3 DNA reads TGTGCCAGCAGCCCCGTAGGGGCCAAAAACATTCAGTACTTC. Protein: CASSPVGAKNIQYF.

This clonotype turned up a few times. The CDR3 spells CASTQIGTGPYEQYF. The CDR3 nucleotides are TGTGCCAGCACCCAGATTGGGACAGGTCCCTACGAGCAGTACTTC. The genes are TRBV2 and TRBJ2-7; 8 bases are a match to TRBD1. CDR3 length: 15 amino acids. J was trimmed by 2 bases and V by 7 bases; bases with no gene match: 10. Germline assignment: CDR1 SNHLY and CDR2 FYNNEI.

This clonotype was observed a few times. The J gene is TRBJ2-5, the V gene TRBV6-5; D possibly uses TRBD1 or TRBD2 (5 bases each). From germline, CDR1 is MNHEY and CDR2 SVGAGI. V lost 6 bases and J lost 6, with 14 bases in between. This CDR3 has 13 residues. CDR3 sequence (DNA): TGTGCCAGCAGCTCCAATGGGGGTCAGACCCAGTACTTC. It specifies CASSSNGGQTQYF.

There are a few counts of this clonotype. V usage is TRBV5-7 and J usage is TRBJ1-2; D might be TRBD1 (5 bases). TRBV5-7 is sorted into the ORF group, with uncertain function. Trimming cost V 0 bases and J 6 bases, with 18 bases left between them. The CDR3 spans 16 residues. The CDR3 loop reads CASSLDLAGQCNGYTF. The DNA for the CDR3 is TGTGCCAGCAGCTTGGACTTGGCAGGGCAATGCAATGGCTACACCTTC.

The chain couples TRBV5-1 to TRBJ2-5, with D unclear. The J call is in doubt because the DNA end fits TRBJ2-7 better. The V gene's germline CDR1 is SGHRS and CDR2 YFSETQ. This CDR3 comprises 14 residues. The CDR3 loop reads CASSKSGSSYEQYV. CDR3 DNA: TGCGCCAGCAGCAAATCCGGGTCCTCCTACGAGCAGTACGTC.

This clonotype was observed a handful of times. The chain is built from TRBV28 and TRBJ1-2; possible D gene TRBD1, 5 bases. The germline V and J ends were trimmed by 7 bases and 8 bases, with 11 bases remaining between them. This CDR3 comprises 11 residues. In germline, CDR1 is MDHEN, CDR2 SYDVKM. CDR3 sequence reads: CASTPGRGYTF. The CDR3 bases are TGTGCCAGCACTCCGGGGCGAGGCTACACCTTC.

This chain connects TRBV2 to TRBJ2-1; 10 bases line up with TRBD2. The length of the CDR3 is 16 residues. J was trimmed by 3 bases and V by 6 bases; bases with no gene match: 8. Germline-derived CDR1 and CDR2 are SNHLY and FYNNEI. The CDR3: CASSGGLAGGYNEQFF. The CDR3 DNA reads TGTGCCAGCAGCGGAGGCTTAGCGGGGGGCTACAATGAGCAGTTCTTC.

The chain uses TRBV20-1 and TRBJ2-5; 10 bases align to TRBD1. Germline values: CDR1 DFQATT, CDR2 SNEGSKA (reference sequence). The length of the CDR3 is 13 residues. J lost 1 base, V lost 8 bases, and 4 bases had no gene match. The CDR3 region is CSYRTGGQETQYF. The CDR3 DNA reads TGCAGTTACCGGACAGGGGGCCAAGAGACCCAGTACTTC.

This rearrangement joins TRBV7-6 to TRBJ2-5, with TRBD1 as a possible D gene (6 bases). Trimming removed 4 bases at V and 2 bases at J, with 11 bases between. Germline assignment: CDR1 SGHVS and CDR2 FNYEAQ. The CDR3 is made up of 14 amino acids. In DNA form, the CDR3 reads TGTGCCAGCAGCTGGACAGAGCTGCAAGAGACCCAGTACTTC. Its translation is CASSWTELQETQYF.

This chain links TRBV29-1 with TRBJ1-2; maybe TRBD1 (6 bases). The CDR3 runs 12 residues. From germline, CDR1 is SQVTM and CDR2 ANQGSEA. The ends were cut back, 5 bases at V and 4 bases at J, with 11 bases in the middle. The CDR3 coding sequence is TGCAGCGTTTTAGACAGGCGCTATGGCTACACCTTC. This codes for CSVLDRRYGYTF.

Only a few counts were recorded for this clonotype. The chain employs TRBV28 and TRBJ1-6, with D perhaps matching TRBD1 (5 bases). The CDR3 consists of 14 residues. Trimming took 4 bases from V and 7 from J, leaving 11 bases between them. Germline V gene lookup returns CDR1 MDHEN and CDR2 SYDVKM. The CDR3 region is CASSSGGLNSPLHF. The CDR3 bases are TGTGCCAGCAGTTCGGGGGGACTAAATTCACCCCTCCACTTT.

The genes are TRBV3-1 and TRBJ2-1; a weak D match, TRBD1 (5 bases). CDR1 LGHDT and CDR2 YNNKEL come from the germline V gene (reference sequence). The length of the CDR3 is 14 residues. Trimming cost V 1 base and J 5 bases, with 9 bases left between them. CDR3 amino acids: CASSQVSRDNEQFF. The CDR3 nucleotides are TGTGCCAGCAGCCAAGTTTCCAGGGACAATGAGCAGTTCTTC.

As to this clonotype: The junction differs from germline at one of its ends, possibly a read error. The chain joins TRBV9 to TRBJ2-1; possibly TRBD1 for D (5 bases). CDR3 length: 12 amino acids. CDR1 is SGDLS, CDR2 YYNGEE, per germline. CDR3 bases: TGTGCCTGCAGCGTAGAGGACAATGAGCGGTTCTTC. Its translation: CACSVEDNERFF.

The chain couples TRBV7-2 to TRBJ2-7; 7 nucleotides align to TRBD2. The assigned J gene may be wrong: the sequence end matches TRBJ2-1 better. The CDR3 is made up of 16 amino acids. Germline V gene sequence: CDR1 SGHTA, CDR2 FQGNSA. The CDR3 DNA sequence: TGTGCCAGCAGCTTATTCGGCGGGAGTGACTACAATGAGCAGTTCTTC. Translating it yields CASSLFGGSDYNEQFF.

This clonotype was found once. V usage is TRBV7-8 and J usage is TRBJ2-3; TRBD1 is a possible D gene (6 bases). V was trimmed by 2 bases and J by 5 bases, leaving 17 bases between them. Germline V gene sequence: CDR1 SGHVS, CDR2 FQNEAQ. This CDR3 contains 16 residues. DNA for the CDR3: TGTGCCAGCAGCTTAAGGCCGGGGCAGGGGTTAGATACGCAGTATTTT. The encoded protein is CASSLRPGQGLDTQYF. Based on the CDR3 plus reference TRBV7-8 and TRBJ2-3, the full variable domain is GAGVSQSPRYKVAKRGQDVALRCDPISGHVSLFWYQQALGQGPEFLTYFQNEAQLDKSGLPSDRFFAERPEGSVSTLKIQRTQQEDSAVYLCASSLRPGQGLDTQYFGPGTRLTVL.

The rearrangement joins TRBV5-1 to TRBJ2-5; possibly TRBD2 for D (5 bases). V was cut by 8 bases and J by 5 bases, with 16 bases left in between. Looked up from germline, CDR1 is SGHRS and CDR2 is YFSETQ. The CDR3 length is 13 residues. In DNA, the CDR3 is TGCGCCAGTGGTCCTAGCTCAGAGGAGACCCAGTACTTC. This gives the protein CASGPSSEETQYF.

The chain links TRBV3-1 to TRBJ1-1, with D maybe TRBD1 (5 bases). The CDR3 consists of 12 residues. CDR1 and CDR2 (germline): LGHDT, YNNKEL (reference sequence). Between the trimmed V and J ends, which lost 0 bases and 11 bases, there was a span of 10 bases. The CDR3, as DNA: TGTGCCAGCAGCCAAGATCCGGGGGGGGCTTTCTTT. Translated, it gives CASSQDPGGAFF.

This chain connects TRBV20-1 to TRBJ1-5; the D gene is possibly TRBD1 (5 bases). Germline-derived CDR1 and CDR2 are DFQATT and SNEGSKA (reference sequence). Trimming pared 5 bases from V and 1 base from J, leaving 15 bases between. The CDR3 length is 15 residues. Here the CDR3 reads CSARNWDGSNQPQHF. The DNA for the CDR3 is TGCAGTGCTCGAAATTGGGACGGCAGCAATCAGCCCCAGCATTTT.

This chain links TRBV3-1 with TRBJ2-1; TRBD1 matches 9 bases. Germline V gene lookup returns CDR1 LGHDT and CDR2 YNNKEL (reference sequence). The CDR3 totals 15 residues. V was clipped by 6 bases and J by 3 bases; unmatched bases: 6. This chain's CDR3 is CASSEAGQGYNEQFF. The CDR3 DNA reads as TGTGCCAGCAGTGAGGCGGGACAGGGCTACAATGAGCAGTTCTTC.

This clonotype has just a few counts. This sequence joins TRBV7-3 and TRBJ2-5, with D possibly being TRBD1 or TRBD2 (5 bases each). The closer fit of TRBJ2-1 to the DNA end suggests the J call may be wrong. From germline, CDR1 is SGHTA and CDR2 FQGTGA. This CDR3 region has 16 residues. CDR3 DNA: TGTGCCAGCAGCTTAGCCCCCGGGACCACCTACAATGAGCAGTTCTTC. Translation gives CASSLAPGTTYNEQFF.

With respect to this clonotype: Germline is not matched at one junction end, which may reflect a read error. This chain uses TRBV6-1 with TRBJ2-5, with D possibly being TRBD1 (6 bases). CDR1 and CDR2 from the germline V gene are MNHNS and SASEGT. This CDR3 has 14 amino acids. The CDR3 spells CASSEVDRPGTQCF. The DNA for the CDR3 is TGTGCCAGCAGTGAAGTCGACAGGCCGGGGACCCAGTGCTTC.

This clonotype was recorded a few times. The V call is TRBV2, the J call TRBJ2-5; tentative D call: TRBD1 (5 bases). The CDR3 is 14 amino acids. V lost 3 bases, J lost 3 bases, and 11 bases lay in between. Germline assignment: CDR1 SNHLY and CDR2 FYNNEI. The CDR3 region is CASSDSDRKETQYF. The DNA for the CDR3 is TGTGCCAGCAGTGACTCCGACAGAAAAGAGACCCAGTACTTC. The full variable domain, with the rest looked up from reference TRBV2 and TRBJ2-5, is EPEVTQTPSHQVTQMGQEVILRCVPISNHLYFYWYRQILGQKVEFLVSFYNNEISEKSEIFDDQFSVERPDGSNFTLKIRSTKLEDSAMYFCASSDSDRKETQYFGPGTRLLVL.

This clonotype was counted a few times. The gene calls are TRBV6-5 and TRBJ2-1; no firm D call. The assigned J gene may be wrong: the sequence end matches TRBJ2-7 better. The germline gives CDR1 MNHEY, CDR2 SVGAGI. This CDR3 has 14 amino acids. The CDR3 reads CASSYSKGWDEQYF. The CDR3 coding sequence is TGTGCCAGCAGTTACTCGAAAGGTTGGGACGAGCAGTACTTC.

This clonotype has only a few counts. This chain connects TRBV18 to TRBJ1-1; the match to TRBD1 covers 8 bases. The germline V gene has CDR1 KGHSH and CDR2 LQKENI. CDR3 size: 14 residues. J was trimmed by 4 bases and V by 6 bases; bases with no gene match: 7. Written as DNA, the CDR3 is TGTGCCAGCTCCCCGGGACAGGCACCCACTGAAGCTTTCTTT. It codes for CASSPGQAPTEAFF. The whole variable domain, remainder taken from reference TRBV18 and TRBJ1-1, is NAGVMQNPRHLVRRRGQEARLRCSPMKGHSHVYWYRQLPEEGLKFMVYLQKENIIDESGMPKERFSAEFPKEGPSILRIQQVVRGDSAAYFCASSPGQAPTEAFFGQGTRLTVV.

V and J are TRBV3-1 and TRBJ2-2, with D possibly matching TRBD2 (5 bases). The V and J ends lost 3 bases and 5 bases respectively, with 10 bases between them. This CDR3 region has 14 residues. Germline V gives CDR1 LGHDT, CDR2 YNNKEL (reference sequence). The DNA of the CDR3 is TGTGCCAGCAGCCAGAGGGCCGGAACCGGGGAGCTGTTTTTT. This encodes CASSQRAGTGELFF.

The chain carries TRBV3-1 and TRBJ2-3, with 11 bases aligning to TRBD2. The CDR3 extends over 20 amino acids. The V segment lost 4 bases and the J segment 0 bases; nucleotides outside the gene matches: 15. Germline lookup yields CDR1 LGHDT and CDR2 YNNKEL (reference sequence). CDR3 sequence: CASSPSPRLAGRSSTDTQYF. CDR3 nucleotide sequence: TGTGCCAGCAGCCCCTCACCGCGACTAGCGGGACGGTCTAGCACAGATACGCAGTATTTT.

A few counts support this clonotype. The genes are TRBV20-1 and TRBJ2-4, with unresolved D. Trimming left V 5 bases short and J 0 bases short, with 20 bases between. This CDR3 is 17 amino acids long. The V gene's germline CDR1 is DFQATT and CDR2 SNEGSKA (reference sequence). CDR3 sequence: CSAHRLEGMLAKNIQYF. CDR3 bases: TGCAGTGCTCACAGATTAGAAGGAATGCTAGCCAAAAACATTCAGTACTTC.

This clonotype was seen only a few times. The rearrangement joins TRBV24-1 to TRBJ1-2, with D possibly TRBD1 on 5 matching bases. Germline V gives CDR1 KGHDR, CDR2 SFDVKD. CDR3 length: 13 residues. Trimming removed 5 bases from V and 7 bases from J, with 13 bases in between. CDR3 coding DNA: TGTGCCACCAGTGGACCGGACATGCGTGGCTACACCTTC. It codes for CATSGPDMRGYTF.

The chain joins TRBV6-2 or TRBV6-3 to TRBJ1-5, with a possible D match to TRBD1 (5 bases). V was shortened by 5 bases and J by 7 bases, with 12 bases between the two germline ends. The CDR3 covers 13 residues. Germline V lookup: CDR1 MNHEY, CDR2 SVGEGT. CDR3 in amino acids: CASSNQGGQPQHF. The CDR3 nucleotides read TGTGCCAGCAGTAATCAGGGAGGACAGCCCCAGCATTTT.

The rearrangement joins TRBV7-2 to TRBJ1-5, with 8 bases matching TRBD1. The germline gives CDR1 SGHTA, CDR2 FQGNSA. After removal of 5 bases from V and 5 bases from J, the junction contained 8 bases not matched to a gene. The CDR3 is made up of 15 amino acids. DNA of the CDR3: TGTGCCAGCAGCCCCGGGACAGGAGTTGATCAGCCCCAGCATTTT. Its protein product is CASSPGTGVDQPQHF.